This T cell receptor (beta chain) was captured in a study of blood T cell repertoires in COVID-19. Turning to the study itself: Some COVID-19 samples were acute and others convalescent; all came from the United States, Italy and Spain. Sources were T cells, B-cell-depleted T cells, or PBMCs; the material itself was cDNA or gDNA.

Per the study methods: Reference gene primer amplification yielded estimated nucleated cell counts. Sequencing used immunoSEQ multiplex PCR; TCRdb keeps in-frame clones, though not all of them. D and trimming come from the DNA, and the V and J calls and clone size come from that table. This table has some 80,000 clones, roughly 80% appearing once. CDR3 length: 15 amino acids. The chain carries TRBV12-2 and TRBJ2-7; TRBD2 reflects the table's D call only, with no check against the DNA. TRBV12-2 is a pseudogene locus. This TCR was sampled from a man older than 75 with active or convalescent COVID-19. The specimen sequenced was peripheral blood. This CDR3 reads CASREGRGVDYEQYV. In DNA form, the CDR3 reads TGTGCAAGTCGCGAAGGGCGGGGGGTGGACTACGAGCAGTACGTC.